The 28 T cell receptor beta chains below were found in one sample sequenced in a study of regulatory T cells in long-lasting Graves disease. Time point specified: newly diagnosed GD, antithyroid drugs for less than 3 months. From PBMCs, RNA was extracted and then used to make the TCR library. Assembly of TCR beta libraries relied on iRepertoire HTBI primers together with Arm-PCR of CDR3 regions. TCRdb fed the multiplex PCR reads into MiXCR, producing one record per CDR3 protein. Among 350,000 to 450,000 distinct CDR3 sequences, about 15% were seen once, and the ten largest hold over 15%. This sample was also put to use in a study of T cells in Graves' hyperthyroidism and ophthalmopathy.

The sample consisted of peripheral blood mononuclear cells (PBMCs), taken at new diagnosis, from a patient treated with antithyroid drugs. The receptors derive from a woman between 25 and 40 years old with Graves disease.

Written as DNA, the CDR3 is TGTGCCAGCGACCACGGGACTAGCGGCGAGCAGTACTTC. It translates to CASDHGTSGEQYF. This chain links TRBV7-2 with TRBJ2-7, with 11 positions matching TRBD2. J gave up 6 bases and V 8 bases, and 6 bases lay outside the gene matches. The CDR3 sequence is 13 residues long. Germline CDR1 reads SGHTA; CDR2 reads FQGNSA.

This clonotype was seen more than once but under ten times. One end of the junction is discordant with germline, which a read error may explain. CDR3 in amino acids: CASSQSTLVPPCF. CDR3 nucleotide sequence: TGTGCCAGCAGCCAATCTACCCTAGTTCCGCCGTGCTTC. The gene calls are TRBV3-1 and TRBJ2-7; D remains unclear. This CDR3 region has 13 residues. The V gene's germline CDR1 is LGHDT and CDR2 YNNKEL (reference sequence).

The J gene is TRBJ1-2, the V gene TRBV6-1; D unresolved. CDR1 is MNHNS and CDR2 is SASEGT in the germline V gene. The V end lost 8 bases, the J end lost 8 bases, and 12 bases lay between the germline ends. The CDR3 totals 11 residues. DNA of the CDR3: TGTGCCAGCGACGATGGGGAGGGCTACACCTTC. Translating gives CASDDGEGYTF.

V and J are TRBV27 and TRBJ2-1, with a tentative D call TRBD2 (6 bases). This CDR3 spans 14 amino acids. Germline CDR1 and CDR2: MNHEY and SMNVEV (reference sequence). V was clipped by 5 bases and J by 3 bases, with 11 bases between them. CDR3: CASSPGLIYNEQFF. CDR3 nucleotides: TGTGCCAGCAGTCCGGGACTGATCTACAATGAGCAGTTCTTC.

This clonotype has ten or more counts. J is TRBJ1-1 and V is TRBV27, with 8 bases lining up with TRBD1. Germline CDR1 MNHEY, CDR2 SMNVEV (reference sequence). The CDR3 has 15 residues. Trimming removed 2 bases from V and 5 bases from J; junction bases left unmatched: 7. The CDR3 region is CASSLLSQGVTEAFF. CDR3 DNA: TGTGCCAGCAGTTTACTCTCACAGGGGGTAACTGAAGCTTTCTTT.

This clonotype was detected ten times or more. This rearrangement joins TRBV12-5 to TRBJ2-1, with no clear D. CDR1 is LGHNT and CDR2 is FRNRAP in the germline V gene. The ends were cut back, 1 base at V and 6 bases at J, with 7 bases in the middle. The length of the CDR3 is 13 residues. The CDR3 loop reads CASGLGGINEQFF. Here the CDR3 DNA reads TGTGCTAGTGGTTTGGGTGGGATCAATGAGCAGTTCTTC.

The table lists this clonotype with a few counts. The chain has TRBV29-1 and TRBJ1-3; D gene unclear. Germline CDR1 and CDR2: SQVTM and ANQGSEA. This CDR3 region has 14 residues. Trimming removed 2 bases from V and 0 bases from J, with 8 bases in between. CDR3 nucleotides: TGCAGCGTTGAAAGCAGGCTCTCTGGAAACACCATATATTTT. This translates into CSVESRLSGNTIYF.

The sample holds a few counts of this clonotype. The rearrangement links TRBV20-1 to TRBJ1-2; 10 bases line up with TRBD1. Germline CDR1 is DFQATT and CDR2 is SNEGSKA (reference sequence). The J segment lost 7 bases and the V segment lost 0 bases, leaving 8 bases of the junction unmatched. CDR3 size: 15 residues. The CDR3 region is CSARDATGGSGGYTF. CDR3 sequence (DNA): TGCAGTGCTAGAGATGCGACAGGGGGCTCAGGTGGCTACACCTTC.

This clonotype showed up many times. The rearrangement joins TRBV19 to TRBJ1-1; 10 positions agree with TRBD1. The J segment lost 2 bases and the V segment lost 7 bases, leaving 7 bases of the junction unmatched. Germline-derived CDR1 and CDR2 are LNHDA and SQIVND (reference sequence). The CDR3 has 15 amino acids. The CDR3 reads CASMDRGLGNTEAFF. CDR3 sequence (DNA): TGTGCCAGTATGGACAGGGGGTTAGGAAACACTGAAGCTTTCTTT.

There are a few counts of this clonotype. The chain employs TRBV6-2 or TRBV6-3 and TRBJ2-3; 7 bases map to TRBD2. The CDR3 has 15 amino acids. V gave up 4 bases and J gave up 2 bases; unmatched junction bases: 6. Per germline, CDR1 MNHEY and CDR2 SVGEGT. The CDR3 DNA sequence: TGTGCCAGCAGTTGGGCGGGAGTTTCCACAGATACGCAGTATTTT. It translates to CASSWAGVSTDTQYF.

In this sample, this clonotype turned up many times. V is TRBV6-1 and J is TRBJ2-7, with TRBD2 matching over 11 bases. CDR3 length equals 15 residues. V lost 7 bases and J lost 3; bases outside the gene matches: 8. From germline, CDR1 is MNHNS and CDR2 SASEGT. CDR3 sequence (DNA): TGTGCCAGCACACCCGGGACTAGCGGCCTCTACGAGCAGTACTTC. It translates to CASTPGTSGLYEQYF.

This clonotype has at least ten counts. The chain employs TRBV3-1 and TRBJ2-1, with TRBD1 identical over 9 bases. With V trimmed by 0 bases and J by 7 bases, 7 bases remained unmatched. The CDR3 totals 16 residues. CDR1 is LGHDT and CDR2 is YNNKEL in the germline V gene (reference sequence). The CDR3 reads CASSQEGQGNWNEQFF. CDR3 coding DNA: TGTGCCAGCAGCCAAGAGGGACAGGGTAATTGGAATGAGCAGTTCTTC.

The table lists this clonotype with a few counts. The chain is built from TRBV20-1 and TRBJ2-7; the D gene is possibly TRBD2 (5 bases). Germline V CDR1 and CDR2: DFQATT, SNEGSKA (reference sequence). With 5 bases removed from V and 7 bases from J, the gap between germline ends came to 9 bases. This CDR3 spans 10 amino acids. The DNA for the CDR3 is TGCAGTGCTTGGACGGGGGAGCAGTACTTC. This translates into CSAWTGEQYF.

This chain links TRBV5-1 with TRBJ2-7, with a weak D call TRBD1 (6 bases). Looked up from germline, CDR1 is SGHRS and CDR2 is YFSETQ. Trimming shortened V by 6 bases and J by 3 bases, and 13 bases separated the two germline ends. The CDR3 has 13 residues. The CDR3 sequence is CASTGERFYEQYF. The CDR3, as DNA: TGCGCCAGCACAGGGGAGCGGTTCTACGAGCAGTACTTC.

This clonotype has a count of ten or more. This rearrangement joins TRBV2 to TRBJ1-4; D might be TRBD1 (5 bases). The V gene lost 3 bases and the J gene lost 4 bases, with 12 bases spanning the gap. The CDR3 is 15 residues long. CDR1 is SNHLY and CDR2 is FYNNEI in the germline V gene. The CDR3 here is CASSDPTESNEKLFF. CDR3 coding DNA: TGTGCCAGCAGTGATCCGACAGAGAGTAATGAAAAACTGTTTTTT. The full variable domain, its missing parts supplied by reference TRBV2 and TRBJ1-4, is EPEVTQTPSHQVTQMGQEVILRCVPISNHLYFYWYRQILGQKVEFLVSFYNNEISEKSEIFDDQFSVERPDGSNFTLKIRSTKLEDSAMYFCASSDPTESNEKLFFGSGTQLSVL.

Regarding this clonotype: This may stem from a read error, because a much larger clone lies one nucleotide away. The rearrangement joins TRBV27 to TRBJ2-1; TRBD1 agrees at 9 bases. The germline gives CDR1 MNHEY, CDR2 SMNVEV (reference sequence). This CDR3 comprises 17 residues. Trimming cost V 6 bases and J 8 bases; bases outside gene matches: 17. Written as DNA, the CDR3 is TGTGCCAGCAGAAGTTACCTCGGGACAGGGAAGTGGGATGAGCAGTTCTTC. It translates to CASRSYLGTGKWDEQFF.

With respect to this clonotype: Just one base apart from a much larger clone, this may be a read error. This rearrangement joins TRBV11-2 to TRBJ2-7, with a possible D match to TRBD1 (6 bases). CDR1 SGHAT and CDR2 FQNNGV come from the germline V gene. This CDR3 has 12 residues. CDR3: CVSQGRTTEQYF. The CDR3 DNA is TGTGTCAGCCAGGGGCGCACCACCGAGCAGTACTTC.

This clonotype was observed many times. The chain uses TRBV6-2 or TRBV6-3 and TRBJ2-5; 7 bases are a match to TRBD2. The CDR3 runs 15 residues. Germline assignment: CDR1 MNHEY and CDR2 SVGEGT. Germline trimming cut 2 bases from V and 4 bases from J; bases unmatched to any gene: 7. DNA of the CDR3: TGTGCCAGCAGTTACCGGGGGAGGGCCGGAGAGACCCAGTACTTC. This sequence encodes CASSYRGRAGETQYF.

This clonotype was recorded at least ten times. The gene calls are TRBV30 and TRBJ2-1; 12 bases align to TRBD2. J gave up 4 bases and V 0 bases, and 7 bases lay outside the gene matches. Germline CDR1 is GTSNPN and CDR2 is SVGIG (reference sequence). There are 17 residues in the CDR3. CDR3 DNA sequence: TGTGCCTGGAGTGTAAATCTAGCGGGAGGGCCTTACAATGAGCAGTTCTTC. It encodes CAWSVNLAGGPYNEQFF.

This rearrangement joins TRBV15 to TRBJ2-6; D possibly matches TRBD1 or TRBD2 (6 bases each). This CDR3 has 16 amino acids. Per germline, CDR1 LNHNV and CDR2 YYDKDF (reference sequence). The V end was cut by 0 bases, the J end by 2 bases, with 8 bases between. In nucleotides, the CDR3 is TGTGCCACCAGCAGAGATAGGGGGGCTGGGGCCAACGTCCTGACTTTC. Translation gives CATSRDRGAGANVLTF.

There are many counts of this clonotype. The genes are TRBV18 and TRBJ2-7; 8 bases line up with TRBD1. Germline V gene data show CDR1 as KGHSH and CDR2 as LQKENI. The CDR3 spans 15 residues. V was pared by 1 base and J by 0 bases, with 2 bases of the junction left unmatched. The DNA for the CDR3 is TGTGCCAGCTCACCACGGGACAGGTTCTCCTACGAGCAGTACTTC. Its protein product is CASSPRDRFSYEQYF.

Turning to this clonotype: A much larger clonotype is one base distant, so this may be a read error. The gene calls are TRBV11-3 and TRBJ2-2; D may be TRBD2 (5 bases). CDR1 and CDR2 from the germline V gene are SGHNT and YENEEA. The CDR3 has 11 residues. CDR3 in amino acids: CASSWSGEPFF. The CDR3 DNA reads TGTGCCAGCAGCTGGTCCGGGGAGCCGTTTTTT. Together with reference TRBV11-3 and TRBJ2-2, the CDR3 gives the full variable domain: EAGVVQSPRYKIIEKKQPVAFWCNPISGHNTLYWYLQNLGQGPELLIRYENEEAVDDSQLPKDRFSAERLKGVDSTLKIQPAELGDSAVYLCASSWSGEPFFGEGSRLTVL.

This clonotype was recorded at least ten times. The chain couples TRBV27 to TRBJ2-7, with D perhaps matching TRBD1 or TRBD2 (6 bases each). Germline V gene sequence: CDR1 MNHEY, CDR2 SMNVEV (reference sequence). Trimming pared 2 bases from V and 6 bases from J, leaving 20 bases between. The CDR3 has 16 residues. For the CDR3, the DNA is TGTGCCAGCAGTTTAGGGAGTCGATCGGGGGCTGGCGAGCAGTACTTC. Translating gives CASSLGSRSGAGEQYF.

This clonotype occurred once. This chain links TRBV29-1 with TRBJ2-2; 8 bases fit TRBD1. Germline V gene sequence: CDR1 SQVTM, CDR2 ANQGSEA. The CDR3 is 13 amino acids. With V trimmed by 6 bases and J by 1 base, 1 base remained unmatched. Written as DNA, the CDR3 is TGCAGCGTGGACAGGGTGAACACCGGGGAGCTGTTTTTT. Translation gives CSVDRVNTGELFF.

This clonotype was seen at least ten times. The V gene is TRBV2, the J gene TRBJ2-7; 9 nucleotides line up with TRBD2. The CDR3 is made up of 14 amino acids. The V and J ends lost 5 bases and 4 bases, in that order; junction bases with no gene match: 6. The V gene's germline CDR1 is SNHLY and CDR2 FYNNEI. The CDR3 nucleotides read TGTGCCAGCAGTCGGCTAGCGGGATTGTACGAGCAGTACTTC. It translates to CASSRLAGLYEQYF.

This sequence joins TRBV5-1 and TRBJ2-1; no clear D. Trimming pared 0 bases from V and 0 bases from J, leaving 13 bases between. Germline V gene lookup returns CDR1 SGHRS and CDR2 YFSETQ. CDR3 length equals 17 residues. This CDR3 is CASSLVLRSGSYNEQFF. The CDR3 nucleotides read TGCGCCAGCAGCTTGGTTCTTAGGTCGGGCTCCTACAATGAGCAGTTCTTC.

This clonotype was recorded many times. One base away lies a much larger clone, so this may be a sequencing read error. The chain carries TRBV12-3 or TRBV12-4 and TRBJ2-5; 11 bases agree with TRBD1. The CDR3 contains 15 residues. The CDR3 spells CTSSFGQGAQETQYF. The CDR3 DNA sequence: TGTACCAGCAGTTTTGGACAGGGGGCCCAAGAGACCCAGTACTTC.

The chain employs TRBV20-1 and TRBJ2-7; 7 positions agree with TRBD2. Germline V gene lookup returns CDR1 DFQATT and CDR2 SNEGSKA (reference sequence). The trim removed 0 bases at V and 11 bases at J, leaving 4 bases unmatched. The CDR3 has 11 residues. The CDR3 region has the DNA TGCAGTGCTAGAGACGGGAGGCAGGAGTACTTC. Encoded protein: CSARDGRQEYF.